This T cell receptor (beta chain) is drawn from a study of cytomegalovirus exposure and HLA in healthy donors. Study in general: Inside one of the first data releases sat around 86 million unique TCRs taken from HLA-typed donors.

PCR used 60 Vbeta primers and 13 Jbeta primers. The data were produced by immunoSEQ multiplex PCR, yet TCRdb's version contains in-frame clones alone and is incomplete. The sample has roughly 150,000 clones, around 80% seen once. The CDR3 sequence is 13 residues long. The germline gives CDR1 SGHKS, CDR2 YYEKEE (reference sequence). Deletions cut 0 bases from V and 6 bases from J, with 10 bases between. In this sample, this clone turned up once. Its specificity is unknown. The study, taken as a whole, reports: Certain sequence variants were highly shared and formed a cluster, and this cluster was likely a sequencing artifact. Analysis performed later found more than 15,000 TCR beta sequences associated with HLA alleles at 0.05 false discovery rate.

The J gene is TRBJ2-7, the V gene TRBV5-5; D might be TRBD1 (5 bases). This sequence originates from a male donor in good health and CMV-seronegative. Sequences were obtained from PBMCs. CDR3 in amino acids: CASSLEVGPEQYF. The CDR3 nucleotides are TGTGCCAGCAGCTTGGAGGTGGGGCCCGAGCAGTACTTC.